Shown below are 8 T cell receptor beta chains from a single sample sequenced in a study of T cell responses to AZD1222 COVID-19 vaccine. Here immunoSEQ multiplex PCR was the method, and the copy in TCRdb shows in-frame clones only, minus some. The top ten hold around 5.9% of the sample, which has 80,000 to 100,000 clones, around 84% seen once. The sequenced sample was peripheral blood, obtained 28 days after the second AZD1222 dose. These receptors originate from an adult who received the AZD1222 COVID-19 vaccine.

This chain joins TRBV5-1 and TRBJ2-2; D gene uncertain. Per germline, CDR1 SGHRS and CDR2 YFSETQ. This CDR3 contains 16 residues. Trimming removed 4 bases at V and 1 base at J, with 14 bases between. DNA of the CDR3: TGCGCCAGCAGCGCCCAATTGGACCAGAACACCGGGGAGCTGTTTTTT. Its protein product is CASSAQLDQNTGELFF. Supplemented by reference TRBV5-1 and TRBJ2-2, the full variable domain reads KAGVTQTPRYLIKTRGQQVTLSCSPISGHRSVSWYQQTPGQGLQFLFEYFSETQRNKGNFPGRFSGRQFSNSRSEMNVSTLELGDSALYLCASSAQLDQNTGELFFGEGSRLTVL.

V is TRBV10-3 and J is TRBJ2-2, with 12 bases lining up with TRBD2. V lost 3 bases, J lost 6 bases, and 5 bases stayed unmatched. The germline V gene has CDR1 ENHRY and CDR2 SYGVKD. The CDR3 contains 16 residues. CDR3: CAISERLAGESGELFF. The CDR3 bases are TGTGCCATCAGTGAAAGACTAGCGGGAGAGTCCGGGGAGCTGTTTTTT.

The chain combines TRBV4-2 with TRBJ2-1, with TRBD2 matching over 11 bases. The CDR3 contains 15 residues. Germline CDR1 LGHNA, CDR2 YNFKEQ. V was pared by 1 base and J by 4 bases, with 0 bases of the junction left unmatched. The CDR3 is CASSQGTSGYNEQFF. The CDR3 coding sequence is TGTGCCAGCAGCCAAGGGACTAGCGGGTACAATGAGCAGTTCTTC.

The chain has TRBV2 and TRBJ1-2; D ambiguous. Trimming took off 5 bases at V and 8 bases at J, with 24 bases between the two ends. The CDR3 is made up of 16 amino acids. Looked up from germline, CDR1 is SNHLY and CDR2 is FYNNEI. This CDR3 reads CASSPDHPKTAGGYTF. Written as DNA, the CDR3 is TGTGCCAGCAGTCCCGACCACCCGAAGACGGCGGGCGGCTACACCTTC.

The rearrangement uses TRBV10-1 and TRBJ1-1; a possible D gene is TRBD1 (6 bases). Germline CDR1 and CDR2: WNHNN and SYGVQD (reference sequence). This CDR3 has 13 residues. V was cut by 2 bases and J by 11 bases, with 15 bases left in between. The CDR3 DNA sequence: TGCGCCAGCAGTGAGGTCACCCCAGGGGTTGCTTTCTTT. Translation gives CASSEVTPGVAFF.

V is TRBV19 and J is TRBJ1-2, with D possibly TRBD1 on 6 matching bases. Germline V lookup: CDR1 LNHDA, CDR2 SQIVND (reference sequence). Trimming stripped 5 bases from V and 1 base from J, with 11 bases between. CDR3 length equals 14 residues. The CDR3 loop reads CASSRDIYNYGYTF. The CDR3 nucleotides read TGTGCCAGTAGTCGGGACATATATAACTATGGCTACACCTTC.

V and J are TRBV7-8 and TRBJ1-1, with TRBD1 as a possible D gene (5 bases). The CDR3 contains 16 residues. From germline, CDR1 is SGHVS and CDR2 FQNEAQ. With 4 bases removed from V and 2 bases from J, the gap between germline ends came to 17 bases. CDR3 in DNA: TGTGCCAGCAGCTCCTCACTCGGGGGGTTAAACACTGAAGCTTTCTTT. Its protein is CASSSSLGGLNTEAFF.

The V gene is TRBV10-2, the J gene TRBJ1-1; D gene ambiguous. Trimming shortened V by 6 bases and J by 0 bases, and 5 bases separated the two germline ends. There are 12 residues in the CDR3. CDR1 is WSHSY, CDR2 SAAADI, per germline. The CDR3 DNA is TGCGCCAGCAGCCTCATGAACACTGAAGCTTTCTTT. Translation: CASSLMNTEAFF.